This T cell receptor (beta chain) is drawn from a study of a mutant IDH1 vaccine in newly diagnosed glioma. Germline-derived CDR1 and CDR2 are MGHDK and SYGVNS. The V and J ends lost 3 bases and 4 bases, in that order; junction bases with no gene match: 5. The CDR3 is 15 amino acids. TCRdb keeps only in-frame clones here, not all; method: immunoSEQ multiplex PCR. Of some 60,000 clones listed, 80% to 90% are singletons. The time point is: week 5, during vaccination. Doses consisted of 300 ug of mutant IDH1 20-mer peptide each, paired with topical imiquimod. As for this clone: No antigen is known for it.

Sequences were derived from PBMCs, sampled from a glioma patient whose treatment included an IDH1 peptide vaccine. This TCR was sampled from a woman aged 40 to 49 with glioma. The chain joins TRBV25-1 to TRBJ2-1; TRBD2 aligns across 8 bases. The CDR3 loop is CASSDRLAGYNEQFF. CDR3 bases: TGTGCCAGCAGTGATCGCCTAGCGGGTTACAATGAGCAGTTCTTC. The full variable domain, in which reference TRBV25-1 and TRBJ2-1 provide the parts outside the CDR3, is EADIYQTPRYLVIGTGKKITLECSQTMGHDKMYWYQQDPGMELHLIHYSYGVNSTEKGDLSSESTVSRIRTEHFPLTLESARPSHTSQYLCASSDRLAGYNEQFFGPGTRLTVL.